This T cell receptor beta chain was documented in a study of T cell clonotyping in hematopoietic cell transplantation. On this clone: Its antigen is as yet unknown.

Study results and limitations: Without cell sorting, CD4 versus CD8 contributions remain unresolved.

The CDR3 runs 16 residues. Germline V CDR1 and CDR2: SGHVS, FQNEAQ. J was trimmed by 4 bases and V by 5 bases; bases with no gene match: 10. Generated by immunoSEQ multiplex PCR, the TCRdb table keeps only in-frame clones and is missing some. The table shows about 8,700 clones, with approximately 87% occurring only once. The starting material was PBMCs, obtained 180 days after allogeneic stem cell transplant. The source is a human patient who had an allogeneic stem cell transplant, so the T cells may come from the graft donor. The donor label of this sample is uncertain. Some clones in this sample may be carry-over from other donors' samples. The genes are TRBV7-8 and TRBJ1-4; 7 nucleotides line up with TRBD1. CDR3 nucleotide sequence: TGTGCCAGCAGCCCCCTCCCAGGGGGGAATAATGAAAAACTGTTTTTT. Translation: CASSPLPGGNNEKLFF.